The 19 T cell receptor beta chains reported below all come from one sample, sequenced in a study of T cells in Graves' hyperthyroidism and ophthalmopathy. Amplified regions were TCR beta CDR3 sequences from RNA transcripts. HTBI primers were the set used in a first-round RT-PCR of the TCR CDR3. MiXCR was run by TCRdb on the multiplex PCR reads, yielding one entry per CDR3 protein. This table has almost 350,000 distinct CDR3 sequences, 15% to 20% appearing once. Material: blood. The origin of the receptors is a woman in her thirties or forties with Graves' ophthalmopathy.

In this sample, this clonotype turned up many times. This chain uses TRBV4-3 with TRBJ1-2, with a possible D match to TRBD1 (5 bases). Trimming cost V 0 bases and J 2 bases, with 10 bases left between them. In germline, CDR1 is LGHNA, CDR2 YSLEER. The CDR3 is made up of 15 amino acids. CDR3: CASSQEGETNYGYTF. CDR3 bases: TGCGCCAGCAGCCAAGAAGGGGAGACAAACTATGGCTACACCTTC.

In its sample, this clonotype was seen many times. This chain links TRBV6-1 with TRBJ1-1; TRBD1 is a possible D gene (5 bases). Germline-derived CDR1 and CDR2 are MNHNS and SASEGT. CDR3 length equals 16 residues. V lost 1 base to trimming and J lost 3 bases, with 15 bases between them. The CDR3 DNA is TGTGCCAGCAGTGAAGAGTATGGGGGTCCGTACACTGAAGCTTTCTTT. This encodes CASSEEYGGPYTEAFF.

At least ten counts were recorded for this clonotype. The chain combines TRBV30 with TRBJ1-1, with D possibly TRBD1 on 5 matching bases. Germline V gene lookup returns CDR1 GTSNPN and CDR2 SVGIG (reference sequence). The CDR3 contains 10 residues. Trimming took off 4 bases at V and 6 bases at J, with 6 bases between the two ends. CDR3 nucleotides: TGTGCCTGGATCAGGGCTGAAGCTTTCTTT. It translates to CAWIRAEAFF.

This clonotype came up many times. The chain recombines TRBV18 with TRBJ2-7, with D uncertain. Trimming removed 4 bases at V and 7 bases at J, with 20 bases between. CDR1 and CDR2 from the germline V gene are KGHSH and LQKENI. The CDR3 sequence is 15 residues long. CDR3 loop: CASSRMNSVGWEQYF. The CDR3, as DNA: TGTGCCAGCTCACGGATGAACTCGGTCGGATGGGAGCAGTACTTC.

This clonotype was counted at least ten times. The chain has TRBV27 and TRBJ2-7; a weak D match, TRBD2 (5 bases). Germline assignment: CDR1 MNHEY and CDR2 SMNVEV (reference sequence). V lost 2 bases, J lost 3 bases, and 14 bases lay in between. The CDR3 has 15 amino acids. Here the CDR3 reads CASSLKPGWGYEQYF. The CDR3 nucleotides read TGTGCCAGCAGTTTAAAGCCGGGGTGGGGCTACGAGCAGTACTTC.

This clonotype was seen many times. This chain links TRBV6-1 with TRBJ1-1; unclear D gene. Trimming removed 3 bases at V and 8 bases at J, with 7 bases between. The V gene's germline CDR1 is MNHNS and CDR2 SASEGT. CDR3 length: 11 residues. CDR3 residues: CASSDSVEAFF. The CDR3 DNA reads as TGTGCCAGCAGTGATTCCGTCGAAGCTTTCTTT.

For this clonotype: A read error is possible here, since a much larger clone lies one base away. V gene TRBV9 combines with J gene TRBJ1-1; D is ambiguous. Per the germline V gene, CDR1 is SGDLS and CDR2 is YYNGEE. CDR3 size: 16 residues. Trimming took 0 bases from V and 3 from J, leaving 15 bases between them. CDR3 amino acids: CASSVERNLTYTEAFF. In nucleotides, the CDR3 is TGTGCCAGCAGCGTAGAAAGGAACCTCACGTACACTGAAGCTTTCTTT.

In this sample, this clonotype turned up once. A single base separates this from a much larger clone, so it may be a read error. The V gene is TRBV4-3, the J gene TRBJ1-1; possible D gene TRBD1, 5 bases. The CDR3 consists of 14 residues. CDR1 LGHNA and CDR2 YSLEER come from the germline V gene. CDR3 nucleotide sequence: TGCGCCAGCAGCCATTCGGGACGGAACACTGAAGCTTCCTTT. Its protein is CASSHSGRNTEASF.

As DNA, the CDR3 is TGTGCCAGCAGAAGGGACAGTGACTATGGCTACACCTTC. Amino acids: CASRRDSDYGYTF. The genes are TRBV25-1 and TRBJ1-2; TRBD1 aligns across 7 bases. The CDR3 totals 13 residues. CDR1 and CDR2 (germline): MGHDK, SYGVNS. Germline trimming cut 6 bases from V and 3 bases from J; bases unmatched to any gene: 4.

This clonotype was counted ten times or more. The V and J genes are TRBV4-3 and TRBJ1-5; D not resolved. This CDR3 contains 16 residues. The ends were cut back, 0 bases at V and 7 bases at J, with 16 bases in the middle. Germline V CDR1 and CDR2: LGHNA, YSLEER. The CDR3 spells CASSQDGSQDRQPQHF. The CDR3 DNA reads as TGCGCCAGCAGCCAAGATGGGTCGCAGGATCGGCAGCCCCAGCATTTT.

This clonotype has a single count. CDR3 protein: CASSLGGQDSYEQYF. DNA of the CDR3: TGTGCCAGCAGTTTAGGCGGCCAGGACTCCTACGAGCAGTACTTC. This rearrangement joins TRBV12-3 or TRBV12-4 to TRBJ2-7; D gene unclear. V was shortened by 1 base and J by 0 bases, with 10 bases between the two germline ends. The CDR3 is made up of 15 amino acids.

This clonotype was detected ten times or more. V gene TRBV28 combines with J gene TRBJ1-6; 10 bases are a match to TRBD1. Germline trimming cut 6 bases from V and 8 bases from J; bases unmatched to any gene: 7. Germline-derived CDR1 and CDR2 are MDHEN and SYDVKM. This CDR3 is built from 15 residues. The CDR3 nucleotides are TGTGCCAGCAGCACTGAGGACAGGGGGTATTCACCCCTCCACTTT. The encoded protein is CASSTEDRGYSPLHF.

The sample holds many counts of this clonotype. The chain carries TRBV5-5 and TRBJ1-2; D unresolved. The V end was cut by 4 bases, the J end by 2 bases, with 12 bases between. The CDR3 consists of 14 residues. The germline CDR1 and CDR2 sequences are SGHKS and YYEKEE (reference sequence). CDR3 protein: CASSGGRANYGYTF. CDR3 DNA sequence: TGTGCCAGCAGCGGAGGACGGGCGAACTATGGCTACACCTTC.

This clonotype was seen at least ten times. The gene calls are TRBV10-1 and TRBJ2-7; D unresolved. This CDR3 has 15 amino acids. Looked up from germline, CDR1 is WNHNN and CDR2 is SYGVQD (reference sequence). V lost 2 bases, J lost 2 bases, and 13 bases lay in between. CDR3 bases: TGCGCCAGCAGTGAGGGCGTTGGGCTACCCTACGAGCAGTACTTC. Encoded protein: CASSEGVGLPYEQYF.

This clonotype was found many times. J is TRBJ1-5 and V is TRBV9, with D perhaps matching TRBD1 (5 bases). This CDR3 has 14 amino acids. Trimming stripped 0 bases from V and 5 bases from J, with 9 bases between. CDR1 SGDLS and CDR2 YYNGEE come from the germline V gene. CDR3 sequence (DNA): TGTGCCAGCAGCGTAGATGGGGGGGATCAGCCCCAGCATTTT. Translated, it gives CASSVDGGDQPQHF.

This clonotype was seen repeatedly, ten times or more. The V call is TRBV20-1, the J call TRBJ1-5; D not resolved. Germline V gene lookup returns CDR1 DFQATT and CDR2 SNEGSKA (reference sequence). Deletions cut 1 base from V and 5 bases from J, with 3 bases between. This CDR3 has 11 residues. The CDR3 loop reads CSARGDQPQHF. CDR3 DNA sequence: TGCAGTGCTAGAGGGGATCAGCCCCAGCATTTT.

This clonotype has ten or more counts. The chain carries TRBV2 and TRBJ1-2; D is ambiguous. The CDR3 covers 10 residues. V lost 7 bases and J lost 6, with 6 bases in between. The germline gives CDR1 SNHLY, CDR2 FYNNEI. Here the CDR3 DNA reads TGTGCCAGCATGCGGGATGGCTACACCTTC. It is translated as CASMRDGYTF.

This clonotype came up many times. This sequence joins TRBV28 and TRBJ2-3; the match to TRBD1 covers 7 bases. The junction had 6 bases not matched to a gene; V was cut back by 2 bases and J by 4 bases. CDR1 and CDR2 (germline): MDHEN, SYDVKM. The CDR3 sequence is 15 residues long. CDR3 protein: CASSLPQTGPDTQYF. In DNA, the CDR3 is TGTGCCAGCAGTTTACCCCAGACAGGGCCAGATACGCAGTATTTT. Based on the CDR3 plus reference TRBV28 and TRBJ2-3, the full variable domain is DVKVTQSSRYLVKRTGEKVFLECVQDMDHENMFWYRQDPGLGLRLIYFSYDVKMKEKGDIPEGYSVSREKKERFSLILESASTNQTSMYLCASSLPQTGPDTQYFGPGTRLTVL.

This clonotype appeared many times. This may be a read error, as it is one base from a much larger clone. J is TRBJ2-2 and V is TRBV20-1; D ambiguous. CDR3 length: 13 residues. Germline values: CDR1 DFQATT, CDR2 SNEGSKA (reference sequence). The CDR3 DNA reads TGCAGCGGACGTAGTCCGGACACCGGGGAGCTGTTTTTT. Amino acid sequence: CSGRSPDTGELFF.